The clone carrying this T cell receptor beta chain has just a few counts. TCRdb passed the 5' RACE reads through MiXCR, listing each CDR3 protein once. This sample carries over 150,000 distinct CDR3 sequences, 6.2% of them seen once, and the ten largest clones take less than 3.5%. Germline V lookup: CDR1 MNHEY, CDR2 SVGEGT. This CDR3 contains 14 residues. Trimming removed 5 bases at V and 2 bases at J, with 11 bases between. These data are taken from a study of T cells after yellow fever vaccination. This receptor was obtained from a man aged 18 to 30 who received the YFV17D yellow fever vaccine. The sequences come from CD4+ T cells sorted from PBMCs, collected on the day of the first yellow fever vaccination. V and J are TRBV6-2 or TRBV6-3 and TRBJ2-3; D may be TRBD1 (6 bases). The CDR3 DNA follows: TGTGCCAGCAGTCAGGGGCCCGACACAGATACGCAGTATTTT. Translation gives CASSQGPDTDTQYF.